One and the same sample provided the 18 T cell receptor beta chains below, sequenced in a study of cytomegalovirus exposure and HLA in healthy donors. The PCR employed 60 Vbeta primers together with 13 Jbeta primers. Profiled with immunoSEQ multiplex PCR; TCRdb holds only in-frame clones, not every one. The table has about 60,000 clones, roughly 70% seen once. The specimen sequenced was PBMCs. These receptors were collected from a man aged 40-50 years in good health and CMV-seropositive.

The chain joins TRBV19 to TRBJ2-3; TRBD2 agrees at 15 bases. There are 15 residues in the CDR3. Germline V gene lookup returns CDR1 LNHDA and CDR2 SQIVND (reference sequence). The V and J ends lost 6 bases and 5 bases, in that order; junction bases with no gene match: 3. The CDR3 sequence is CASRGLAGGKDTQYF. CDR3 DNA: TGTGCCAGTAGGGGACTAGCGGGGGGAAAAGATACGCAGTATTTT.

The J gene is TRBJ1-2, the V gene TRBV6-1; 8 bases agree with TRBD1. CDR1 and CDR2 from the germline V gene are MNHNS and SASEGT. The CDR3 is made up of 14 amino acids. Trimming cost V 5 bases and J 4 bases; bases outside gene matches: 6. For the CDR3, the DNA is TGTGCCAGCAGTTCGTTGGACAGGGCCTATGGCTACACCTTC. This sequence encodes CASSSLDRAYGYTF.

This clone was counted between two and nine times. The chain carries TRBV9 and TRBJ1-1; D perhaps matches TRBD1 (6 bases). With 4 bases removed from V and 8 bases from J, the gap between germline ends came to 18 bases. Germline CDR1 reads SGDLS; CDR2 reads YYNGEE. CDR3 length: 14 residues. This CDR3 is CASSQDSDSTEAFF. The CDR3 DNA reads as TGTGCCAGCAGCCAGGACTCGGACAGCACAGAAGCTTTCTTT.

This clone was picked up a small number of times. The rearrangement links TRBV7-9 to TRBJ2-5; 7 bases agree with TRBD1. The trim removed 5 bases at V and 2 bases at J, leaving 14 bases unmatched. The CDR3 has 17 amino acids. The V gene's germline CDR1 is SEHNR and CDR2 FQNEAQ (reference sequence). The CDR3 is CASSRSGSRGSQETQYF. The CDR3 bases are TGTGCCAGCAGCCGAAGTGGCTCCAGGGGGTCGCAAGAGACCCAGTACTTC.

The V call is TRBV7-3, the J call TRBJ2-7; D uncertain. V was cut by 5 bases and J by 3 bases, with 8 bases left in between. This CDR3 has 12 residues. Per the germline V gene, CDR1 is SGHTA and CDR2 is FQGTGA. For the CDR3, the DNA is TGTGCCAGCAGCCCCAACGGCTACGAGCAGTACTTC. It specifies CASSPNGYEQYF.

V and J are TRBV29-1 and TRBJ1-1; D remains ambiguous. This CDR3 contains 14 residues. Per the germline V gene, CDR1 is SQVTM and CDR2 is ANQGSEA. The germline V and J ends were trimmed by 3 bases and 4 bases, with 15 bases remaining between them. CDR3 loop: CSVDPRGLGTEAFF. The CDR3 bases are TGCAGCGTTGACCCCCGAGGGTTAGGCACTGAAGCTTTCTTT.

The chain couples TRBV2 to TRBJ1-1; D unclear. The CDR3 is 12 residues long. The V gene lost 6 bases and the J gene lost 5 bases, with 10 bases spanning the gap. The germline CDR1 and CDR2 sequences are SNHLY and FYNNEI. This CDR3 is CASREAETEAFF. In nucleotides, the CDR3 is TGTGCCAGCAGGGAGGCGGAGACTGAAGCTTTCTTT.

The genes are TRBV29-1 and TRBJ2-5; TRBD1 agrees at 7 bases. This CDR3 is built from 13 residues. The germline CDR1 and CDR2 sequences are SQVTM and ANQGSEA. Trimming at V came to 6 bases and at J to 7 bases, leaving 11 bases not matched to a gene. CDR3 in DNA: TGCAGCGTGGGGGACAGATCTGTGGGGACCCAGTACTTC. Amino acid sequence: CSVGDRSVGTQYF.

V usage is TRBV4-2 and J usage is TRBJ2-3; TRBD1 might be the D (6 bases). Germline V gives CDR1 LGHNA, CDR2 YNFKEQ. This CDR3 spans 14 amino acids. Trimming stripped 4 bases from V and 2 bases from J, with 10 bases between. CDR3 sequence (DNA): TGTGCCAGCAGCCCGGACAGATTCACAGATACGCAGTATTTT. It translates to CASSPDRFTDTQYF.

This clone was detected only a few times. The rearrangement links TRBV10-3 to TRBJ1-5, with TRBD1 identical over 9 bases. The J segment lost 4 bases and the V segment lost 8 bases, leaving 6 bases of the junction unmatched. Germline V gene sequence: CDR1 ENHRY, CDR2 SYGVKD. CDR3 length equals 14 residues. CDR3 loop: CAISGTGRNQPQHF. CDR3 bases: TGTGCCATCTCAGGGACAGGGAGGAATCAGCCCCAGCATTTT.

J is TRBJ1-1 and V is TRBV29-1; tentatively, D is TRBD1 (5 bases). The CDR3 runs to 13 residues. Germline-derived CDR1 and CDR2 are SQVTM and ANQGSEA. Trimming removed 7 bases at V and 3 bases at J, with 15 bases between. The CDR3 coding sequence is TGCAGCGCGAAGGACGCGGGACACACTGAAGCTTTCTTT. Amino acids: CSAKDAGHTEAFF.

This chain joins TRBV6-1 and TRBJ1-1; 12 positions agree with TRBD1. The germline gives CDR1 MNHNS, CDR2 SASEGT. The J segment lost 7 bases and the V segment lost 4 bases, leaving 10 bases of the junction unmatched. The CDR3 totals 16 residues. Here the CDR3 DNA reads TGTGCCAGCAGTGGCCCGGGACAGGGGGCGATCGGTGAAGCTTTCTTT. It encodes CASSGPGQGAIGEAFF.

A single count supports this clone. CDR3 protein: CASSQTPSIRGDTGELFF. In DNA, the CDR3 is TGTGCCAGCAGCCAAACCCCATCTATCAGGGGCGACACCGGGGAGCTGTTTTTT. V is TRBV4-2 and J is TRBJ2-2, with D maybe TRBD1 (6 bases). Germline assignment: CDR1 LGHNA and CDR2 YNFKEQ. The length of the CDR3 is 18 residues. Trimming took 2 bases from V and 3 from J, leaving 19 bases between them.

A single count supports this clone. The J gene is TRBJ1-2, the V gene TRBV6-1; 7 nucleotides line up with TRBD1. CDR1 MNHNS and CDR2 SASEGT come from the germline V gene. The CDR3 totals 14 residues. J gave up 0 bases and V 5 bases, and 3 bases lay outside the gene matches. The CDR3 DNA reads as TGTGCCAGCAGTAACAGGGGCTCTAACTATGGCTACACCTTC. Amino acid sequence: CASSNRGSNYGYTF.

This clone came up once. The rearrangement uses TRBV9 and TRBJ1-2; tentative D call: TRBD1 (6 bases). Germline loops: CDR1 SGDLS, CDR2 YYNGEE. V lost 6 bases, J lost 3 bases, and 15 bases lay in between. The CDR3 is 14 residues long. CDR3 loop: CASTPWDTDYGYTF. DNA for the CDR3: TGTGCCAGCACCCCCTGGGACACCGACTATGGCTACACCTTC.

This chain connects TRBV7-3 to TRBJ2-2; D is uncertain. CDR1 and CDR2 from the germline V gene are SGHTA and FQGTGA. V was cut by 3 bases and J by 7 bases, with 12 bases left in between. The CDR3 is 14 residues long. CDR3 in amino acids: CASSLGLVGGELFF. The CDR3 DNA follows: TGTGCCAGCAGCTTGGGTCTAGTGGGCGGGGAGCTGTTTTTT.

This chain joins TRBV30 and TRBJ1-1, with D possibly matching TRBD1 (6 bases). This CDR3 spans 15 amino acids. The germline gives CDR1 GTSNPN, CDR2 SVGIG (reference sequence). V was shortened by 3 bases and J by 0 bases, with 14 bases between the two germline ends. The CDR3 sequence: CAWSYREGMNTEAFF. The CDR3 nucleotides read TGTGCCTGGAGCTACAGGGAGGGGATGAACACTGAAGCTTTCTTT.

This sequence joins TRBV4-1 and TRBJ1-2, with D possibly being TRBD1 (5 bases). The CDR3 contains 14 residues. V was shortened by 1 base and J by 6 bases, with 12 bases between the two germline ends. The germline V gene encodes CDR1 MGHRA and CDR2 YSYEKL. The CDR3 spells CASSQVGQVDGYTF. CDR3 nucleotides: TGCGCCAGCAGCCAAGTGGGGCAGGTCGATGGCTACACCTTC.